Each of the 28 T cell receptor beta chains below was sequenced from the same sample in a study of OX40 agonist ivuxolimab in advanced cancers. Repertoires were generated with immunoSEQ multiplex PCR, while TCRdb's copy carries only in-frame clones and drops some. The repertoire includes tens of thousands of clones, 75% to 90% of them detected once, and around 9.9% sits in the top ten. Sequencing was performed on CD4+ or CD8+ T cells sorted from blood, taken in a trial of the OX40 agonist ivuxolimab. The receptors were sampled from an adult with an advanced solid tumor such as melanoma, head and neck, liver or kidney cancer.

The CDR3 spells CASSLGQPLDEAFF. CDR3 DNA sequence: TGTGCCAGCAGCCTTGGGCAGCCGCTCGATGAAGCTTTCTTT. The genes are TRBV5-4 and TRBJ1-1; D is ambiguous. The CDR3 runs to 14 residues. Trimming pared 4 bases from V and 7 bases from J, leaving 17 bases between. Germline CDR1 is SGHNT and CDR2 is YYREEE (reference sequence).

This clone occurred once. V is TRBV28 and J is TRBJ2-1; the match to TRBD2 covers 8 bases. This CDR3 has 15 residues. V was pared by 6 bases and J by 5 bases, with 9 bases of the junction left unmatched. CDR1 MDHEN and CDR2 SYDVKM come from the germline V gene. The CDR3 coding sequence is TGTGCCAGCAGGTCCGGGGTAGCGGGAAACAATGAGCAGTTCTTC. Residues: CASRSGVAGNNEQFF.

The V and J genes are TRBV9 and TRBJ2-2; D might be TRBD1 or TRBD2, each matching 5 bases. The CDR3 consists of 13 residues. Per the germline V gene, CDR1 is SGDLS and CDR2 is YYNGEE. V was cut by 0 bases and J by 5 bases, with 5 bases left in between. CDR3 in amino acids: CASSVGGTGELFF. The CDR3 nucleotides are TGTGCCAGCAGCGTAGGGGGGACCGGGGAGCTGTTTTTT.

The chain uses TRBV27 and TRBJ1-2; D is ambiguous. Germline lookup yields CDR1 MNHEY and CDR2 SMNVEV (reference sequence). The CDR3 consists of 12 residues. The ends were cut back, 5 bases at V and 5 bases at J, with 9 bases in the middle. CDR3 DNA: TGTGCCAGCAGTCCTCCGGGGTATGGCTACACCTTC. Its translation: CASSPPGYGYTF.

CDR3 sequence: CSVFTTSRYEQYF. The CDR3 nucleotides read TGCAGCGTTTTTACTACAAGTCGTTACGAGCAGTACTTC. V is TRBV29-1 and J is TRBJ2-5, with D unclear. The DNA matches TRBJ2-7 better at its end, which makes the J call doubtful. The CDR3 spans 13 residues. The V gene's germline CDR1 is SQVTM and CDR2 ANQGSEA.

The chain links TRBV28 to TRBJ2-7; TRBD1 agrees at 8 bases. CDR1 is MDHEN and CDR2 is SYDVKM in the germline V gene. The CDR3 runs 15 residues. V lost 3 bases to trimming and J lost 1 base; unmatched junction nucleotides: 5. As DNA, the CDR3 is TGTGCCAGCAGTTTGGCCAGGGGGCCTTCCTACGAGCAGTACTTC. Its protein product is CASSLARGPSYEQYF.

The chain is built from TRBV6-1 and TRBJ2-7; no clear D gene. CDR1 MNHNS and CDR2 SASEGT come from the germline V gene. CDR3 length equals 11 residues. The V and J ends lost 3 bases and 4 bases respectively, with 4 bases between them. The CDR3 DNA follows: TGTGCCAGCAGTGATTCGTACGAGCAGTACTTC. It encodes CASSDSYEQYF.

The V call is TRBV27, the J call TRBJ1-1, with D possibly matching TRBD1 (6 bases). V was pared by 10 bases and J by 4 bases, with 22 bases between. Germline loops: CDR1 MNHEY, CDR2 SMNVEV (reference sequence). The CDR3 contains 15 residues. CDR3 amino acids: CATNPWGQGSTEAFF. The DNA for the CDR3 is TGTGCCACCAACCCCTGGGGGCAGGGGAGCACTGAAGCTTTCTTT.

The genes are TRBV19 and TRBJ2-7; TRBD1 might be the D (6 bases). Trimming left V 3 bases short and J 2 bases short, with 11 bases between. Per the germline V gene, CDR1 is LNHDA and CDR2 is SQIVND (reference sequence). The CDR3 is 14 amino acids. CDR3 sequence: CASSMGAGTYEQYF. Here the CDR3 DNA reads TGTGCCAGTAGTATGGGGGCAGGAACCTACGAGCAGTACTTC.

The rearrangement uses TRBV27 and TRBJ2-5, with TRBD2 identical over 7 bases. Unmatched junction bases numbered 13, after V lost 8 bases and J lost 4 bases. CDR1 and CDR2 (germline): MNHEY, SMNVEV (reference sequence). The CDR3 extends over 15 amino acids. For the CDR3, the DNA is TGTGCCAGCCGGGGATGGGCGGGGGAATTAGAGACCCAGTACTTC. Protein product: CASRGWAGELETQYF.

The CDR3 sequence: CASSTPQGSYEQYF. CDR3 bases: TGTGCCAGTAGTACCCCTCAGGGCTCCTACGAGCAGTACTTC. The chain uses TRBV19 and TRBJ2-7; TRBD1 is a possible D gene (5 bases). The V and J ends lost 4 bases and 0 bases respectively, with 10 bases between them. CDR3 length equals 14 residues. Germline CDR1 and CDR2: LNHDA and SQIVND (reference sequence).

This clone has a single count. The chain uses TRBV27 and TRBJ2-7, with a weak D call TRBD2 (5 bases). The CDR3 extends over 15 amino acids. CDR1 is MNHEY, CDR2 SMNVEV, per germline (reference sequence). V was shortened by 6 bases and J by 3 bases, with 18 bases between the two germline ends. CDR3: CASRPEASLLYEQYF. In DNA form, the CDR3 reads TGTGCCAGCAGGCCGGAGGCTAGTTTGCTCTACGAGCAGTACTTC.

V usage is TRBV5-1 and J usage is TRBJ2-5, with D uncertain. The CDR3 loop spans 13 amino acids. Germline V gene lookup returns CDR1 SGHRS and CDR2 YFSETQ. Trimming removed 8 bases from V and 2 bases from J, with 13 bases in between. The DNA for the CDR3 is TGCGCCAGTTCTACCGGCAGTCAAGAGACCCAGTACTTC. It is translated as CASSTGSQETQYF.

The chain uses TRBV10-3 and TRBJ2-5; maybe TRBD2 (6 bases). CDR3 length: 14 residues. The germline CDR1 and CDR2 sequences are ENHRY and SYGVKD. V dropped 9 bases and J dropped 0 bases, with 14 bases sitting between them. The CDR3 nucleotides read TGTGCCATTCAAGCGGGTCAGTACCAAGAGACCCAGTACTTC. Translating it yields CAIQAGQYQETQYF.

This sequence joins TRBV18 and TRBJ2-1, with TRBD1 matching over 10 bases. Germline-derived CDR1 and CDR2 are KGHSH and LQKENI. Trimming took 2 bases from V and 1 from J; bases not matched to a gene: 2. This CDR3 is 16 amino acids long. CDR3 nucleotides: TGTGCCAGCTCACCAGGGACAGGGGTTTCCTACAATGAGCAGTTCTTC. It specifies CASSPGTGVSYNEQFF.

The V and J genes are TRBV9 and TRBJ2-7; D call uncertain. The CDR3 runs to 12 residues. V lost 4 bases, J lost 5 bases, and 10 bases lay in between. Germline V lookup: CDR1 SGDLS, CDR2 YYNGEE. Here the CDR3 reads CASSYNLHEQYF. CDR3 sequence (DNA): TGTGCCAGCAGCTATAACCTCCACGAGCAGTACTTC.

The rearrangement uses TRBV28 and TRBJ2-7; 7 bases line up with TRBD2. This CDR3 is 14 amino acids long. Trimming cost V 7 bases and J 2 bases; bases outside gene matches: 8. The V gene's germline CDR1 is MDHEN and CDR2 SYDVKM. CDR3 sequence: CASNDAGAAYEQYF. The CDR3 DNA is TGTGCCAGCAATGATGCGGGAGCCGCCTACGAGCAGTACTTC.

CDR3 nucleotides: TGTGCCAGTGTGTTTTGGCCAGGCGGCTCCAATGAGCAGTTCTTC. Translated, it gives CASVFWPGGSNEQFF. The V call is TRBV6-1, the J call TRBJ2-1; D unclear. V was shortened by 9 bases and J by 6 bases, with 21 bases between the two germline ends. Germline-derived CDR1 and CDR2 are MNHNS and SASEGT. The CDR3 extends over 15 amino acids.

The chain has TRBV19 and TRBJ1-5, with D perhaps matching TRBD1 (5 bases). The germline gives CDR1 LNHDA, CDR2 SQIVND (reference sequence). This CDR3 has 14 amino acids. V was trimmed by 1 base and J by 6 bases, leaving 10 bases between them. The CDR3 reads CASSIAYRPQPQHF. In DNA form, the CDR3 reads TGTGCCAGTAGTATAGCGTACAGGCCTCAGCCCCAGCATTTT.

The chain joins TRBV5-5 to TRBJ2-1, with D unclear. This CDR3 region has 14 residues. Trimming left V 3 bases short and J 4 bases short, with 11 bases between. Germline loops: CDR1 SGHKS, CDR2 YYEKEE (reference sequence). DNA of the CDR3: TGTGCCAGCAGCTGGACCGCCGTGTACAATGAGCAGTTCTTC. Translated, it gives CASSWTAVYNEQFF.

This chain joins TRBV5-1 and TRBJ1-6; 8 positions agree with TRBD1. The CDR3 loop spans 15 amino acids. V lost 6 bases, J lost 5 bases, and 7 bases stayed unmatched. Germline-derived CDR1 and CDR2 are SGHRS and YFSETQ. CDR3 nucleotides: TGCGCCAGCACCGACAGGGGCCGAAATAATTCACCCCTCCACTTT. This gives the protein CASTDRGRNNSPLHF.

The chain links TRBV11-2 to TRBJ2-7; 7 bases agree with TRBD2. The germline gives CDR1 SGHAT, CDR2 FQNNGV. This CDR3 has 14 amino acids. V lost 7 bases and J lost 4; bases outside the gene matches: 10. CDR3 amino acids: CASTRLGGRYEQYF. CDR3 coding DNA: TGTGCCAGCACCCGCTTGGGCGGGAGATACGAGCAGTACTTC.

Written as DNA, the CDR3 is TGTGCCAGCAGCACTGGGGGGATGGACATTCAGTACTTC. Translating it yields CASSTGGMDIQYF. The J gene is TRBJ2-4, the V gene TRBV27; the D gene is possibly TRBD2 (6 bases). In germline, CDR1 is MNHEY, CDR2 SMNVEV (reference sequence). The CDR3 has 13 amino acids. The V gene lost 6 bases and the J gene lost 8 bases, with 14 bases spanning the gap.

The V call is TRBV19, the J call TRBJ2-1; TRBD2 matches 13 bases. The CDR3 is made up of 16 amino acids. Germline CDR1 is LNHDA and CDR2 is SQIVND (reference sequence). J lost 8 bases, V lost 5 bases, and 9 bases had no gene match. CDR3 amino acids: CASSPLGLAGVHEQFF. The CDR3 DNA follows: TGTGCCAGTAGTCCCTTAGGACTAGCGGGAGTCCATGAGCAGTTCTTC. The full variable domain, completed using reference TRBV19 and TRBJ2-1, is DGGITQSPKYLFRKEGQNVTLSCEQNLNHDAMYWYRQDPGQGLRLIYYSQIVNDFQKGDIAEGYSVSREKKESFPLTVTSAQKNPTAFYLCASSPLGLAGVHEQFFGPGTRLTVL.

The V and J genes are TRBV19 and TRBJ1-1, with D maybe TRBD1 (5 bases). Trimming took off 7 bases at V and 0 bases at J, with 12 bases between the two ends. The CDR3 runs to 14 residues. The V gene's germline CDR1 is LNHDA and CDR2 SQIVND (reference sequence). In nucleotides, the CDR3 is TGTGCCAGTATAGGGTCAGGGTTGAACACTGAAGCTTTCTTT. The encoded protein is CASIGSGLNTEAFF.

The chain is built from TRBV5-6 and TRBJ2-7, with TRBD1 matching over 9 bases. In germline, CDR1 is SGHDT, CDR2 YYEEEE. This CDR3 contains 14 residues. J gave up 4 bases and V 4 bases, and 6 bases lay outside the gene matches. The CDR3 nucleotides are TGTGCCAGCAGCCCTGGACAGGGGATTTACGAGCAGTACTTC. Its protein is CASSPGQGIYEQYF.

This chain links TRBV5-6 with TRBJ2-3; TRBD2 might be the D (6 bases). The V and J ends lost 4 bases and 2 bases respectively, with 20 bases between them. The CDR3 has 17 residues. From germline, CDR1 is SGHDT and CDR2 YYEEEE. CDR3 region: CASSRQLLAGDTDTQYF. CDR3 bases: TGTGCCAGCAGCCGTCAGCTACTAGCAGGCGACACAGATACGCAGTATTTT.

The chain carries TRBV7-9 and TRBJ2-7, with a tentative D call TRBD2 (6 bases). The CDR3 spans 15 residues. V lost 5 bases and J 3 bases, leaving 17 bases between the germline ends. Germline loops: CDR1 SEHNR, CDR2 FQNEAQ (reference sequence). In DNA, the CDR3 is TGTGCCAGCAGCCCCTGGGGTAGCGGCGACTACGAGCAGTACTTC. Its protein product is CASSPWGSGDYEQYF.